The 28 T cell receptor beta chains presented below share a single source sample, sequenced in a study of cytomegalovirus exposure and HLA in healthy donors. The PCR employed 60 Vbeta primers together with 13 Jbeta primers. Repertoires were generated with immunoSEQ multiplex PCR, while TCRdb's copy carries only in-frame clones and drops some. The table records more than 70,000 clones, 60% to 80% of them present only once. The specimen sequenced was PBMCs. These receptors all stem from a boy under 18 in good health and CMV-seronegative.

This clone was seen a handful of times. This sequence joins TRBV19 and TRBJ1-1, with a possible D match to TRBD1 (6 bases). The CDR3 loop spans 14 amino acids. In germline, CDR1 is LNHDA, CDR2 SQIVND (reference sequence). V lost 3 bases and J lost 3, with 11 bases in between. The CDR3 region has the DNA TGTGCCAGTAGTATCTCTCAGGGGTACACTGAAGCTTTCTTT. This gives the protein CASSISQGYTEAFF.

J is TRBJ1-2 and V is TRBV18, with 7 bases that match TRBD1. Trimming at V came to 3 bases and at J to 8 bases, leaving 9 bases not matched to a gene. From germline, CDR1 is KGHSH and CDR2 LQKENI. The CDR3 spans 14 residues. The CDR3: CASSPAATGSGYTF. In DNA, the CDR3 is TGTGCCAGCTCACCTGCAGCGACAGGGAGCGGCTACACCTTC.

In DNA, the CDR3 is TGCAGCGTTGTGTTAACAGGGGGTGGTCCTGTAGACACTGAAGCTTTCTTT. Translation gives CSVVLTGGGPVDTEAFF. The chain couples TRBV29-1 to TRBJ1-1, with TRBD1 matching over 8 bases. Germline CDR1 reads SQVTM; CDR2 reads ANQGSEA. Unmatched junction bases numbered 16, after V lost 4 bases and J lost 3 bases. This CDR3 is built from 17 residues.

As concerns this clone: Different DNA sequences within this sample yield the same CDR3. The chain uses TRBV4-1 and TRBJ2-7, with TRBD2 as a possible D gene (6 bases). The V and J ends lost 0 bases and 4 bases respectively, with 7 bases between them. Germline V lookup: CDR1 MGHRA, CDR2 YSYEKL. This CDR3 comprises 13 residues. CDR3 loop: CASSQDRGYEQYF. Written as DNA, the CDR3 is TGCGCCAGCAGCCAAGATCGGGGGTACGAGCAGTACTTC.

This rearrangement joins TRBV7-3 to TRBJ2-4, with 8 bases fitting TRBD2. The CDR3 spans 13 residues. Trimming removed 5 bases from V and 8 bases from J; junction bases left unmatched: 5. The germline gives CDR1 SGHTA, CDR2 FQGTGA. CDR3 nucleotides: TGTGCCAGCAGCCCCGGGGGGGGTGACATTCAGTACTTC. It yields the protein CASSPGGGDIQYF.

The J gene is TRBJ1-6, the V gene TRBV28; 8 positions agree with TRBD1. The CDR3 extends over 15 amino acids. Germline CDR1 and CDR2: MDHEN and SYDVKM. With V trimmed by 3 bases and J by 6 bases, 4 bases remained unmatched. CDR3 region: CASSFYRGGNSPLHF. The CDR3 DNA reads as TGTGCCAGCAGTTTCTACAGGGGGGGTAATTCACCCCTCCACTTT. The full variable domain, in which reference TRBV28 and TRBJ1-6 provide the parts outside the CDR3, is DVKVTQSSRYLVKRTGEKVFLECVQDMDHENMFWYRQDPGLGLRLIYFSYDVKMKEKGDIPEGYSVSREKKERFSLILESASTNQTSMYLCASSFYRGGNSPLHFGNGTRLTVT.

The V and J genes are TRBV6-5 and TRBJ2-7, with 8 positions matching TRBD2. V lost 7 bases and J lost 5; bases outside the gene matches: 4. Germline V lookup: CDR1 MNHEY, CDR2 SVGAGI. The CDR3 sequence is 12 residues long. In nucleotides, the CDR3 is TGTGCCAGCACCCCGGGGGGGGACGAGCAGTACTTC. This codes for CASTPGGDEQYF.

The sample holds one count of this clone. The rearrangement uses TRBV5-1 and TRBJ2-7; TRBD1 matches 8 bases. Germline CDR1 reads SGHRS; CDR2 reads YFSETQ. This CDR3 spans 14 amino acids. Trimming at V came to 4 bases and at J to 7 bases, leaving 10 bases not matched to a gene. The CDR3 is CASSAGRGLGEQYF. The DNA of the CDR3 is TGCGCCAGCAGCGCGGGCAGGGGGCTGGGAGAGCAGTACTTC.

The chain joins TRBV4-1 to TRBJ1-5; tentatively, D is TRBD1 (6 bases). V was pared by 3 bases and J by 4 bases, with 7 bases between. The CDR3 length is 13 residues. Germline CDR1 and CDR2: MGHRA and YSYEKL. The CDR3 sequence is CASSQQGNQPQHF. CDR3 DNA sequence: TGCGCCAGCAGCCAGCAGGGGAATCAGCCCCAGCATTTT.

The V gene is TRBV6-1, the J gene TRBJ2-7, with D possibly matching TRBD2 (5 bases). There are 14 residues in the CDR3. The V end was cut by 0 bases, the J end by 0 bases, with 6 bases between. CDR1 MNHNS and CDR2 SASEGT come from the germline V gene. CDR3 sequence (DNA): TGTGCCAGCAGTGAAGCCGGGGACTCCTACGAGCAGTACTTC. This encodes CASSEAGDSYEQYF.

This clone was observed a few times. This chain uses TRBV14 with TRBJ1-2; D remains ambiguous. The CDR3 covers 14 residues. The germline V gene encodes CDR1 SGHDN and CDR2 FVKESK. V was shortened by 1 base and J by 11 bases, with 17 bases between the two germline ends. The CDR3 sequence is CASSQVGPGEWYTF. The CDR3 bases are TGTGCCAGCAGCCAAGTGGGTCCGGGAGAGTGGTACACCTTC. The variable domain in full, completed from reference TRBV14 and TRBJ1-2, reads EAGVTQFPSHSVIEKGQTVTLRCDPISGHDNLYWYRRVMGKEIKFLLHFVKESKQDESGMPNNRFLAERTGGTYSTLKVQPAELEDSGVYFCASSQVGPGEWYTFGSGTRLTVV.

This chain uses TRBV5-4 with TRBJ2-3; possibly TRBD2 for D (5 bases). This CDR3 has 14 amino acids. The V and J ends lost 5 bases and 1 base respectively, with 11 bases between them. Germline V CDR1 and CDR2: SGHNT, YYREEE (reference sequence). The DNA for the CDR3 is TGTGCCAGCAGACCCAGCGGAGGCACAGATACGCAGTATTTT. Its protein is CASRPSGGTDTQYF.

The chain carries TRBV18 and TRBJ2-7, with 7 bases that match TRBD1. The CDR3 has 16 residues. CDR1 and CDR2 (germline): KGHSH, LQKENI. The trim removed 3 bases at V and 2 bases at J, leaving 10 bases unmatched. The CDR3 coding sequence is TGTGCCAGCTCACCCCTGACAGGGAAAAAGACCTACGAGCAGTACTTC. Translation gives CASSPLTGKKTYEQYF. The full variable domain, completed using reference TRBV18 and TRBJ2-7, is NAGVMQNPRHLVRRRGQEARLRCSPMKGHSHVYWYRQLPEEGLKFMVYLQKENIIDESGMPKERFSAEFPKEGPSILRIQQVVRGDSAAYFCASSPLTGKKTYEQYFGPGTRLTVT.

The chain employs TRBV5-1 and TRBJ2-7, with 11 bases fitting TRBD2. V shed 4 bases, J shed 5 bases, and the junction held 2 bases outside the gene matches. The CDR3 extends over 13 amino acids. The germline CDR1 and CDR2 sequences are SGHRS and YFSETQ. CDR3 DNA: TGCGCCAGCAGCCAGGGACTAGCGGACGAGCAGTACTTC. Translation gives CASSQGLADEQYF. Complete variable domain (other parts from reference TRBV5-1 and TRBJ2-7): KAGVTQTPRYLIKTRGQQVTLSCSPISGHRSVSWYQQTPGQGLQFLFEYFSETQRNKGNFPGRFSGRQFSNSRSEMNVSTLELGDSALYLCASSQGLADEQYFGPGTRLTVT.

This chain links TRBV4-2 with TRBJ1-2; D may be TRBD1 (6 bases). The CDR3 contains 16 residues. Germline V CDR1 and CDR2: LGHNA, YNFKEQ. V was cut by 1 base and J by 6 bases, with 18 bases left in between. The CDR3 protein is CASSQGSRGMLNGYTF. In DNA form, the CDR3 reads TGTGCCAGCAGCCAAGGGTCCAGGGGTATGTTGAATGGCTACACCTTC.

The chain is built from TRBV9 and TRBJ2-3; 7 bases are shared with TRBD2. The CDR3 consists of 16 residues. Germline assignment: CDR1 SGDLS and CDR2 YYNGEE. V lost 0 bases, J lost 1 base, and 5 bases stayed unmatched. The CDR3 here is CASSVGGGKGTDTQYF. CDR3 in DNA: TGTGCCAGCAGCGTAGGGGGGGGTAAAGGCACAGATACGCAGTATTTT. Drawing the rest from reference TRBV9 and TRBJ2-3, the complete variable domain is DSGVTQTPKHLITATGQRVTLRCSPRSGDLSVYWYQQSLDQGLQFLIQYYNGEERAKGNILERFSAQQFPDLHSELNLSSLELGDSALYFCASSVGGGKGTDTQYFGPGTRLTVL.

This clone showed up just a few times. The chain's CDR3 is CASSTGGGGADEQFF. Here the CDR3 DNA reads TGTGCCAGCAGCACCGGAGGCGGGGGGGCCGATGAGCAGTTCTTC. The genes are TRBV9 and TRBJ2-1; 9 bases map to TRBD2. V shed 4 bases and J 8 bases; nucleotides not matched to a gene: 10. The CDR3 consists of 15 residues. Germline CDR1 and CDR2: SGDLS and YYNGEE.

The chain has TRBV9 and TRBJ1-3; 9 positions agree with TRBD1. CDR3 length: 15 amino acids. The germline gives CDR1 SGDLS, CDR2 YYNGEE. The J segment lost 2 bases and the V segment lost 3 bases, leaving 3 bases of the junction unmatched. The CDR3 here is CASSAGTGTGNTIYF. The CDR3 nucleotides are TGTGCCAGCAGCGCGGGGACAGGGACTGGAAACACCATATATTTT.

V gene TRBV18 combines with J gene TRBJ2-5, with 9 bases that match TRBD1. Trimming at V came to 3 bases and at J to 4 bases, leaving 6 bases not matched to a gene. CDR1 KGHSH and CDR2 LQKENI come from the germline V gene. The CDR3 runs to 15 residues. CDR3 residues: CASSPGTGPPETQYF. In DNA, the CDR3 is TGTGCCAGCTCACCCGGGACAGGGCCTCCAGAGACCCAGTACTTC.

The chain uses TRBV4-3 and TRBJ2-7; D is ambiguous. This CDR3 has 15 residues. Trimming shortened V by 5 bases and J by 0 bases, and 14 bases separated the two germline ends. Germline loops: CDR1 LGHNA, CDR2 YSLEER. The CDR3 spells CASSYIRDSSYEQYF. As DNA, the CDR3 is TGCGCCAGCAGCTATATTCGAGATAGCTCCTACGAGCAGTACTTC.

The chain uses TRBV4-1 and TRBJ2-5, with TRBD2 as a possible D gene (7 bases). The CDR3 is 16 residues long. V was clipped by 0 bases and J by 5 bases, with 16 bases between them. CDR1 is MGHRA, CDR2 YSYEKL, per germline. CDR3 in amino acids: CASSQEGPGGQETQYF. The CDR3 nucleotides read TGCGCCAGCAGCCAAGAGGGGCCGGGGGGCCAGGAGACCCAGTACTTC.

The chain joins TRBV6-5 to TRBJ2-1; 7 bases fit TRBD1. Unmatched junction bases numbered 3, after V lost 2 bases and J lost 5 bases. CDR1 and CDR2 from the germline V gene are MNHEY and SVGAGI. This CDR3 has 14 amino acids. The CDR3: CASSYTGTDNEQFF. CDR3 nucleotides: TGTGCCAGCAGTTACACGGGGACAGACAATGAGCAGTTCTTC.

This clone was detected only a few times. The V call is TRBV28, the J call TRBJ2-7, with a tentative D call TRBD2 (6 bases). Between the trimmed V and J ends, which lost 3 bases and 0 bases, there was a span of 9 bases. The length of the CDR3 is 14 residues. Germline values: CDR1 MDHEN, CDR2 SYDVKM. The CDR3 reads CASSLGGISYEQYF. DNA for the CDR3: TGTGCCAGCAGTTTGGGGGGTATCTCCTACGAGCAGTACTTC.

The chain has TRBV7-9 and TRBJ2-7; tentative D call: TRBD2 (5 bases). Per germline, CDR1 SEHNR and CDR2 FQNEAQ (reference sequence). The length of the CDR3 is 13 residues. V gave up 5 bases and J gave up 0 bases, with 8 bases separating them. The CDR3 loop reads CASSPEGSYEQYF. The DNA for the CDR3 is TGTGCCAGCAGCCCAGAGGGCTCCTACGAGCAGTACTTC.

The V gene is TRBV7-8, the J gene TRBJ1-2; possible D gene TRBD1, 5 bases. Per the germline V gene, CDR1 is SGHVS and CDR2 is FQNEAQ. The CDR3 is made up of 16 amino acids. Trimming shortened V by 2 bases and J by 8 bases, and 21 bases separated the two germline ends. The CDR3 DNA reads TGTGCCAGCAGCTTAAGGGGAGGGGTTGTCCTTCGGGGCTACACCTTC. Translation: CASSLRGGVVLRGYTF. The variable domain in full, with the rest retrieved from reference TRBV7-8 and TRBJ1-2, is GAGVSQSPRYKVAKRGQDVALRCDPISGHVSLFWYQQALGQGPEFLTYFQNEAQLDKSGLPSDRFFAERPEGSVSTLKIQRTQQEDSAVYLCASSLRGGVVLRGYTFGSGTRLTVV.

This clone was recorded only once. The chain recombines TRBV7-6 with TRBJ2-2; possible D gene TRBD1, 5 bases. The CDR3 is made up of 15 amino acids. CDR1 SGHVS and CDR2 FNYEAQ come from the germline V gene. V lost 4 bases to trimming and J lost 4 bases, with 13 bases between them. As DNA, the CDR3 is TGTGCCAGCAGCTCGTCCGACAGTTTCACCGGGGAGCTGTTTTTT. Encoded protein: CASSSSDSFTGELFF.

V is TRBV19 and J is TRBJ2-2, with TRBD2 matching over 9 bases. The V and J ends lost 4 bases and 7 bases, in that order; junction bases with no gene match: 4. The germline gives CDR1 LNHDA, CDR2 SQIVND (reference sequence). This CDR3 is 14 amino acids long. DNA for the CDR3: TGTGCCAGTAGTACCGGGACTAGCCTCGGGGAGCTGTTTTTT. Residues: CASSTGTSLGELFF.

The rearrangement links TRBV6-5 to TRBJ2-7; the D gene is possibly TRBD2 (6 bases). The CDR3 sequence is 11 residues long. CDR1 and CDR2 from the germline V gene are MNHEY and SVGAGI. V was pared by 7 bases and J by 7 bases, with 11 bases between. This CDR3 reads CASTRGAEQYF. The CDR3 coding sequence is TGTGCCAGCACGCGGGGAGCGGAGCAGTACTTC.